Following are 21 T cell receptor beta chains from one sample sequenced in a study of shared T cell receptors in the human thymus. The repertoire was sequenced with immunoSEQ multiplex PCR; TCRdb's copy has only in-frame clones and lacks some. The table lists some 700,000 clones, 88% of them singletons. These data also formed part of another study, on human thymus T cells.

Input material: thymocytes. The receptors derive from a boy under two years old with a congenital heart defect.

This clone was detected once. The CDR3 nucleotides read TGTGCCTGGAGTGTATGGGTAGCGGGAGTCATGAAACCCACAGATACGCAGTATTTT. Its translation: CAWSVWVAGVMKPTDTQYF. V is TRBV30 and J is TRBJ2-3; 9 bases are a match to TRBD2. The junction had 15 bases not matched to a gene; V was cut back by 0 bases and J by 2 bases. Looked up from germline, CDR1 is GTSNPN and CDR2 is SVGIG (reference sequence). The CDR3 loop spans 19 amino acids.

This clone has only a few counts. The V gene is TRBV19, the J gene TRBJ2-7; TRBD2 matches at 10 bases. Germline V gene sequence: CDR1 LNHDA, CDR2 SQIVND (reference sequence). The CDR3 spans 14 residues. J lost 7 bases, V lost 6 bases, and 9 bases had no gene match. DNA of the CDR3: TGTGCCAGTAGCCTACTAGCGGGGACGTTGGAGCAGTACTTC. Residues: CASSLLAGTLEQYF.

This chain uses TRBV11-2 with TRBJ2-7; D gene unclear. Looked up from germline, CDR1 is SGHAT and CDR2 is FQNNGV. Trimming left V 2 bases short and J 1 base short, with 6 bases between. This CDR3 has 13 residues. CDR3 nucleotide sequence: TGTGCCAGCAGCTTAATCTCTTCCTACGAGCAGTACTTC. It encodes CASSLISSYEQYF.

The chain employs TRBV5-5 and TRBJ2-1; 7 bases fit TRBD2. The germline V gene encodes CDR1 SGHKS and CDR2 YYEKEE (reference sequence). This CDR3 region has 15 residues. The V segment lost 4 bases and the J segment 3 bases; nucleotides outside the gene matches: 7. This chain's CDR3 is CASSTAGTNYNEQFF. DNA of the CDR3: TGTGCCAGCAGCACAGCCGGGACTAACTACAATGAGCAGTTCTTC.

This chain joins TRBV4-2 and TRBJ2-5; tentative D call: TRBD1 (5 bases). This CDR3 contains 15 residues. The V gene lost 1 base and the J gene lost 1 base, with 10 bases spanning the gap. Germline loops: CDR1 LGHNA, CDR2 YNFKEQ. CDR3 residues: CASSQGGRAQETQYF. In nucleotides, the CDR3 is TGTGCCAGCAGCCAAGGGGGCAGGGCCCAAGAGACCCAGTACTTC.

In its sample, this clone was seen once. The V call is TRBV6-5, the J call TRBJ1-3, with 8 positions matching TRBD1. The germline CDR1 and CDR2 sequences are MNHEY and SVGAGI. The CDR3 is made up of 14 amino acids. Trimming removed 5 bases from V and 4 bases from J; junction bases left unmatched: 4. The CDR3 reads CASSLTGVGNTIYF. The CDR3 nucleotides read TGTGCCAGCAGTCTGACAGGGGTCGGAAACACCATATATTTT.

The genes are TRBV20-1 and TRBJ2-5, with D perhaps matching TRBD2 (6 bases). The CDR3 is made up of 11 amino acids. Germline V gene data show CDR1 as DFQATT and CDR2 as SNEGSKA (reference sequence). CDR3 sequence reads: CSRTIQETQYF. The CDR3 DNA reads TGCAGCAGGACTATCCAAGAGACCCAGTACTTC.

V and J are TRBV6-1 and TRBJ1-1, with D tentatively TRBD1 (6 bases). CDR1 is MNHNS, CDR2 SASEGT, per germline. With 4 bases removed from V and 1 base from J, the gap between germline ends came to 13 bases. CDR3 length: 15 residues. The CDR3 sequence: CASSASGQKNTEAFF. Here the CDR3 DNA reads TGTGCCAGCAGTGCTTCCGGACAGAAGAACACTGAAGCTTTCTTT.

The chain joins TRBV21-1 to TRBJ1-1. TRBV21-1 is tagged as a pseudogene. The CDR3 consists of 21 residues. The CDR3 sequence: CASSKDQRGIGFFISDTEAFF. The CDR3 DNA reads as TGTGCCAGCAGCAAAGATCAACGGGGGATTGGGTTCTTTATTTCGGACACTGAAGCTTTCTTT.

This chain uses TRBV5-4 with TRBJ2-1; 8 nucleotides align to TRBD2. V shed 2 bases and J 7 bases; nucleotides not matched to a gene: 5. The V gene's germline CDR1 is SGHNT and CDR2 YYREEE (reference sequence). CDR3 size: 14 residues. The DNA of the CDR3 is TGTGCCAGCAGCTTCCGGGAGGGAGTTAATGAGCAGTTCTTC. Translation: CASSFREGVNEQFF.

Comment on this clone: One junction end does not reproduce the germline sequence, and a read error may be involved. The V and J genes are TRBV7-7 and TRBJ2-1, with 12 bases fitting TRBD2. This CDR3 has 15 amino acids. The germline V gene encodes CDR1 SSHAT and CDR2 FNYEAQ (reference sequence). CDR3: CASSCLAGGVNEQFF. In DNA, the CDR3 is TGTGCTAGCAGCTGCCTAGCGGGAGGGGTAAATGAGCAGTTCTTC. The entire variable domain, with the rest obtained from reference TRBV7-7 and TRBJ2-1, is as follows: GAGVSQSPRYKVTKRGQDVTLRCDPISSHATLYWYQQALGQGPEFLTYFNYEAQPDKSGLPSDRFSAERPEGSISTLTIQRTEQRDSAMYRCASSCLAGGVNEQFFGPGTRLTVL.

The chain employs TRBV2 and TRBJ2-7, with D hard to call. The CDR3 length is 15 residues. Germline CDR1 is SNHLY and CDR2 is FYNNEI. V gave up 7 bases and J gave up 0 bases, with 16 bases separating them. The DNA for the CDR3 is TGTGCCAGCACCCCTAGAGATTTCCTCTCCTACGAGCAGTACTTC. This sequence encodes CASTPRDFLSYEQYF.

The V and J genes are TRBV14 and TRBJ2-7; 9 bases agree with TRBD1. Germline loops: CDR1 SGHDN, CDR2 FVKESK. The CDR3 length is 16 residues. V dropped 1 base and J dropped 2; count of bases not matched to a gene: 6. CDR3 DNA: TGTGCCAGCAGCCAAGGGGGGGGACAGGGCGCCTACGAGCAGTACTTC. Its protein product is CASSQGGGQGAYEQYF. The full variable domain, with the rest looked up from reference TRBV14 and TRBJ2-7, is EAGVTQFPSHSVIEKGQTVTLRCDPISGHDNLYWYRRVMGKEIKFLLHFVKESKQDESGMPNNRFLAERTGGTYSTLKVQPAELEDSGVYFCASSQGGGQGAYEQYFGPGTRLTVT.

The chain employs TRBV4-1 and TRBJ2-5, with TRBD2 matching over 12 bases. CDR3 length equals 16 residues. CDR1 and CDR2 from the germline V gene are MGHRA and YSYEKL. V shed 4 bases and J 0 bases; nucleotides not matched to a gene: 3. In DNA form, the CDR3 reads TGCGCCAGCAGCCGTGGACTAGCGGGGAACCAAGAGACCCAGTACTTC. Amino acid sequence: CASSRGLAGNQETQYF.

This clone has a handful of counts. The chain links TRBV18 to TRBJ1-2, with D unresolved. CDR1 and CDR2 from the germline V gene are KGHSH and LQKENI. The V gene lost 3 bases and the J gene lost 1 base, with 12 bases spanning the gap. This CDR3 is 15 amino acids long. CDR3 protein: CASSPPAGSNYGYTF. CDR3 DNA sequence: TGTGCCAGCTCACCCCCAGCCGGGAGTAACTATGGCTACACCTTC.

This clone has just a few counts. The gene calls are TRBV6-1 and TRBJ1-4, with unresolved D. The germline V gene encodes CDR1 MNHNS and CDR2 SASEGT. This CDR3 region has 15 residues. With 0 bases removed from V and 5 bases from J, the gap between germline ends came to 10 bases. CDR3 loop: CASSEARHRNEKLFF. CDR3 bases: TGTGCCAGCAGTGAAGCGAGACACCGGAATGAAAAACTGTTTTTT.

Remarks on this clone: Other nucleotide sequences from this sample produce the same CDR3. This chain links TRBV10-3 with TRBJ2-7; 8 nucleotides line up with TRBD1. J was trimmed by 3 bases and V by 4 bases; bases with no gene match: 2. This CDR3 contains 13 residues. CDR1 and CDR2 (germline): ENHRY, SYGVKD. CDR3 in DNA: TGTGCCATCAGTGGCGGGACAGGCTACGAGCAGTACTTC. This gives the protein CAISGGTGYEQYF.

This sequence joins TRBV30 and TRBJ2-1; 16 bases are shared with TRBD2. Germline V CDR1 and CDR2: GTSNPN, SVGIG (reference sequence). V lost 5 bases and J lost 5; bases outside the gene matches: 3. This CDR3 has 15 amino acids. The CDR3 reads CAWGGTSGRDNEQFF. The CDR3 coding sequence is TGTGCCTGGGGAGGGACTAGCGGGAGGGACAATGAGCAGTTCTTC. The full variable domain, rest sourced from reference TRBV30 and TRBJ2-1, is SQTIHQWPATLVQPVGSPLSLECTVEGTSNPNLYWYRQAAGRGLQLLFYSVGIGQISSEVPQNLSASRPQDRQFILSSKKLLLSDSGFYLCAWGGTSGRDNEQFFGPGTRLTVL.

The chain has TRBV5-1 and TRBJ2-7, with a tentative D call TRBD2 (7 bases). This CDR3 region has 20 residues. Germline V CDR1 and CDR2: SGHRS, YFSETQ. Trimming shortened V by 0 bases and J by 0 bases, and 25 bases separated the two germline ends. CDR3 DNA sequence: TGCGCCAGCAGCTTGGCGGATCGGACTAGACAGGCCCGGTCCTCCTACGAGCAGTACTTC. Protein product: CASSLADRTRQARSSYEQYF.

This clone was recorded a few times. This sequence joins TRBV14 and TRBJ1-3; no clear D gene. The germline V gene encodes CDR1 SGHDN and CDR2 FVKESK. The length of the CDR3 is 16 residues. Trimming removed 0 bases from V and 0 bases from J, with 9 bases in between. CDR3 loop: CASSQDGRDSGNTIYF. The CDR3, as DNA: TGTGCCAGCAGCCAAGATGGACGGGACTCTGGAAACACCATATATTTT. Full variable domain (missing parts from reference TRBV14 and TRBJ1-3): EAGVTQFPSHSVIEKGQTVTLRCDPISGHDNLYWYRRVMGKEIKFLLHFVKESKQDESGMPNNRFLAERTGGTYSTLKVQPAELEDSGVYFCASSQDGRDSGNTIYFGEGSWLTVV.

This chain links TRBV7-2 with TRBJ2-3; TRBD2 aligns across 8 bases. This CDR3 region has 16 residues. With 1 base clipped from V and 2 bases from J, the junction kept 5 bases outside the gene matches. The V gene's germline CDR1 is SGHTA and CDR2 FQGNSA. CDR3: CASSLDSGTITDTQYF. The CDR3 DNA reads as TGTGCCAGCAGCTTAGATAGCGGGACTATCACAGATACGCAGTATTTT. Full variable domain (missing parts from reference TRBV7-2 and TRBJ2-3): GAGVSQSPSNKVTEKGKDVELRCDPISGHTALYWYRQSLGQGLEFLIYFQGNSAPDKSGLPSDRFSAERTGGSVSTLTIQRTQQEDSAVYLCASSLDSGTITDTQYFGPGTRLTVL.